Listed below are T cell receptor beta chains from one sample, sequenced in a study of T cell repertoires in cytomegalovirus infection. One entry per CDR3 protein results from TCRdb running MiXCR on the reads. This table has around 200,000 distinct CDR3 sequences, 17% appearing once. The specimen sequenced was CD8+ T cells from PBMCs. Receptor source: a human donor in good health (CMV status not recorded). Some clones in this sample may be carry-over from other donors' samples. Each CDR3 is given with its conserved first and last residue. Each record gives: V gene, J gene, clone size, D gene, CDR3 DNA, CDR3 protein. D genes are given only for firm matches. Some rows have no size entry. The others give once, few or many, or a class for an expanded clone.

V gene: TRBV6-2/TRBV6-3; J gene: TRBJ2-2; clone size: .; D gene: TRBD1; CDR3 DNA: TGTGCCAGCAGTTACTCCGACAGGGGGCCGCCCGGGGAGCTGTTTTTT; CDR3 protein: CASSYSDRGPPGELFF
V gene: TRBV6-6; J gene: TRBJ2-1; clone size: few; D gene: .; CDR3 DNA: TGTGCCAGCAGTGCTGGGGACGGTGAGCAGTTCTTC; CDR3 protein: CASSAGDGEQFF
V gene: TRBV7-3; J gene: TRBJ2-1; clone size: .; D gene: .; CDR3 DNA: TGTGCCAGCAGCTTAGAACCCAACAATGAGCAGTTCTTC; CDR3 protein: CASSLEPNNEQFF
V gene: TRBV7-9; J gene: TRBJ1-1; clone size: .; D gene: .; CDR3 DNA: TGTGCCAGCAGCTTAGTCACCCCCGAATCCCTCATGAACACTGAAGCTTTCTTT; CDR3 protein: CASSLVTPESLMNTEAFF
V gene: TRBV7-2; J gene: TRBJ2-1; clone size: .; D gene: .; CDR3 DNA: TGTGCCACCCAGGGTAGGTCGCTTGTCCATGAGCAGTTCTTC; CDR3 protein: CATQGRSLVHEQFF
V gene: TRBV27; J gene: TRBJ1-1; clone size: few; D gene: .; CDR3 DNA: TGTGCCAGCAGGCAGACCGTACGGACTGAAGCTTTCTTT; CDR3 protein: CASRQTVRTEAFF
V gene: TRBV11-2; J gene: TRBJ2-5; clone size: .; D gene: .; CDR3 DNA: TGTGCCAGCAGCTTATGGGATCAAGAGACCCAGTACTTC; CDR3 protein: CASSLWDQETQYF
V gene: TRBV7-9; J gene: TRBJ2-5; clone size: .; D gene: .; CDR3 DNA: TGTGCCAGCAGCTTAGCTGGTGGGAGCCTAGAAGAGACCCAGTACTTC; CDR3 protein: CASSLAGGSLEETQYF
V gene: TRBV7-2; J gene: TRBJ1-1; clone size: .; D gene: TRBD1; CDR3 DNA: TGTGCCAGCAGCTTAGTGACCTCGGACAGGGTAAACACTGAAGCTTTCTTT; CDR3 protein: CASSLVTSDRVNTEAFF
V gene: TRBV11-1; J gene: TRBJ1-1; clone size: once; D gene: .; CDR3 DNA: TGTGCCAGCAGCTCGACAGAGATGAACACTGAAGCTTTCTTT; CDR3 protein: CASSSTEMNTEAFF
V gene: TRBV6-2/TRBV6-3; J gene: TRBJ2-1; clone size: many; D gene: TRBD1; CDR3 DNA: TGTGCCAGCAGTTACACTGAACAGGGGAGCCCCAGCTCCTACAATGAGCAGTTCTTC; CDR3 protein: CASSYTEQGSPSSYNEQFF
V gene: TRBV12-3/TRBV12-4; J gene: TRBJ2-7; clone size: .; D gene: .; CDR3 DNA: TGTGCCAGCAGTTCGGGACTCCCCCAGGACGAGCAGTACTTC; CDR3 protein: CASSSGLPQDEQYF
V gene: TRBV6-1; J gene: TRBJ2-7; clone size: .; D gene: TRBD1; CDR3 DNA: TGTGCCAGCAGTGAAGGAGGGACAGGCTCCTACGAGCAGTACTTC; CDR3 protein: CASSEGGTGSYEQYF
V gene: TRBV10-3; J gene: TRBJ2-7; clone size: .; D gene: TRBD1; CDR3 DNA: TGTGCCATCAGTGAGTCGGGACAGGGCTACGAGCAGTACTTC; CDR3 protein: CAISESGQGYEQYF
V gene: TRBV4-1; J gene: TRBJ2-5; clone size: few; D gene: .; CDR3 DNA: TGCGCCAGCAGCCAAGATCAAGAAGGGCCGGAGACCCAGTACTTC; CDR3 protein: CASSQDQEGPETQYF
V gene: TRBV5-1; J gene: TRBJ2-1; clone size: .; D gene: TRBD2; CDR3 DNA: TGCGCCAGCAGCGCCTCCGGGACTAACGGTAGAAGTGTCTACAATGAGCAGTTCTTC; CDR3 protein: CASSASGTNGRSVYNEQFF
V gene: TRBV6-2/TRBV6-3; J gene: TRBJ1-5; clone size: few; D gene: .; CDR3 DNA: TGTGCCAGCAGTTACTCGCGAACAGGACCTTATCAGCCCCAGCATTTT; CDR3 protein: CASSYSRTGPYQPQHF
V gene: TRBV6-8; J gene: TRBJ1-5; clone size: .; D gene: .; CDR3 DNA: TGTGCCAGCAGTTATATGGGCGGACAGCCCCAGCATTTT; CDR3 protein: CASSYMGGQPQHF
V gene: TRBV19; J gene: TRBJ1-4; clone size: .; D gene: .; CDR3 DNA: TGTGCCAGTAGTACCCGCAGGGGCCTGAATCGACTAAATGATGAAAAACTGTTTTTT; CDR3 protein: CASSTRRGLNRLNDEKLFF
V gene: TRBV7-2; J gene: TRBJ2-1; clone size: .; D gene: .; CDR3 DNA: TGTGCCAACAGCTTAATTGGTCAGAGGAATGAGCAGTTCTTC; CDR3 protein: CANSLIGQRNEQFF
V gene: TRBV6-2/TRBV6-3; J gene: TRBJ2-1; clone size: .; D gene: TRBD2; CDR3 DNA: TGTGCCAGCAGTTACTTCGGGACTAGCGGGGGCCGCAACCGCAATGAGCAGTTCTTC; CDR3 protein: CASSYFGTSGGRNRNEQFF
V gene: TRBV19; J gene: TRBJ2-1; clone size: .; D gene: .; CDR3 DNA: TGTGCCAGTAGTATGGGCTTGGGTGAGCAGTTCTTC; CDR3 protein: CASSMGLGEQFF
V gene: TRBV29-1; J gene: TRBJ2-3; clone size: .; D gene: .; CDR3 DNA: TGCAGCGTTGAAAGTGGCGGCACGCAGTATTTT; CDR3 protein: CSVESGGTQYF
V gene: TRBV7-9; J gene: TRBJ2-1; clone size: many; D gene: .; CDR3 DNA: TGTGCCAGCAGCTTAGTTGCTGAGCAGTTCTTC; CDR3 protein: CASSLVAEQFF
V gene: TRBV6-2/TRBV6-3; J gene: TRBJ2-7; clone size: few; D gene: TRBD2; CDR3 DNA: TGTGCCAGCAGACTGGCTAGCGGGGTGGACTCCTACGAGCAGTACTTC; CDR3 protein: CASRLASGVDSYEQYF
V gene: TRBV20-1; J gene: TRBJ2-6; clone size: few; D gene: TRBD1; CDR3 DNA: TGCAGTGCTAGAGATAGAGAATATACAGGGGTTGGGGCCAACGTCCTGACTTTC; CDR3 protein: CSARDREYTGVGANVLTF
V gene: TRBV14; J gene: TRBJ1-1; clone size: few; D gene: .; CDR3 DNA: TGTGCCAGCAGCCTGACAGGTGGCTCTGAAGCTTTCTTT; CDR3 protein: CASSLTGGSEAFF
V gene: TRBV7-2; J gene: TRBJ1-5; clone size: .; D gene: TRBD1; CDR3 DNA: TGTGCCAGCAGCTCCTTGGCGGGACAGTCTGTTTTAAGCAATCAGCCCCAGCATTTT; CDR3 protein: CASSSLAGQSVLSNQPQHF
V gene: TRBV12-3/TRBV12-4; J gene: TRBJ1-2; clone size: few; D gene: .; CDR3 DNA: TGTGCCAGCAGTCCCATATCGCCGGAAGGCTACACCTTC; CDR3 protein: CASSPISPEGYTF
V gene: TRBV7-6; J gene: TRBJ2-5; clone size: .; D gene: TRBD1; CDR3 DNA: TGTGCCAGCAGCGGTAGGGACAGGGCCGAGACCCAGTACTTC; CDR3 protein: CASSGRDRAETQYF
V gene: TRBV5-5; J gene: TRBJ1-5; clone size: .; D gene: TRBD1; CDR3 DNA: TGTGCCAGCAACCGACAGGGGAGCAATCAGCCCCAGCATTTT; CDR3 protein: CASNRQGSNQPQHF
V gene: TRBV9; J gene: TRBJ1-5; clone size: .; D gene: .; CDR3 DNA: TGTGCCAGCAGCGTAGGGGGGGGGACTAATCAGCCCCAGCATTTT; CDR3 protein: CASSVGGGTNQPQHF
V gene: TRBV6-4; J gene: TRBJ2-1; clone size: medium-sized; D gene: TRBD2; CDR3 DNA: TGTGCCAGCAGTGGATCTAGCGGGGGGGCCAATGAGCAGTTCTTC; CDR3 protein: CASSGSSGGANEQFF
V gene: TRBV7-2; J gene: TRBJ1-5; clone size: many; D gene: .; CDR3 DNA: TGTGCCAGCAGCTTAGCAGGAGGGTTCAATCAGCCCCAGCATTTT; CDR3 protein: CASSLAGGFNQPQHF
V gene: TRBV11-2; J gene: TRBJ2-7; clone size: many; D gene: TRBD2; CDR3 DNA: TGTGCCAGCAGCTTAGCGGGGGGCTCCTACGAGCAGTACTTC; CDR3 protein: CASSLAGGSYEQYF
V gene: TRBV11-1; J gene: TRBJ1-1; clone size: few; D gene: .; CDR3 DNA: TGTGCCAGCAGCCCCCGACATCTGAAGGCTTTCTTT; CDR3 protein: CASSPRHLKAFF
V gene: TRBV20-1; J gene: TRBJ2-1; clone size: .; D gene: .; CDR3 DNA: TGCAGTGCTATCGCCGTAACGGTACACAATGAGCAGTTCTTC; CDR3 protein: CSAIAVTVHNEQFF
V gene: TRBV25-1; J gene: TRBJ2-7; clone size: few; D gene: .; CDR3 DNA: TGTGCCAGCAGTGCCGGGGCCGACGAGCAGTACTTC; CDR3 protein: CASSAGADEQYF
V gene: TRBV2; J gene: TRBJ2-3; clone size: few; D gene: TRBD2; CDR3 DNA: TGTGCCAGCAGTGAATGGGCTAGCGGGGGCCGAGAATCCACAGATACGCAGTATTTT; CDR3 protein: CASSEWASGGRESTDTQYF
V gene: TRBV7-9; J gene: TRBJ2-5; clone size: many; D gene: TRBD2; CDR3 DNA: TGTGCCAGCAGCCCCCATAGCGGGGGGACCCAAGAGACCCAGTACTTC; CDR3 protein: CASSPHSGGTQETQYF
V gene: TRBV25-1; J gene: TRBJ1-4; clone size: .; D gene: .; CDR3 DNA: TGTGCCAGCAGTGAATCTTGGCAGGGCGATGAAAAACTGTTTTTT; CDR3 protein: CASSESWQGDEKLFF
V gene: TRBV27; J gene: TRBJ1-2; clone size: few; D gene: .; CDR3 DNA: TGTGCCAGCAGTCCTTGGCTCGGAGGAAATGGCTACACCTTC; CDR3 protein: CASSPWLGGNGYTF
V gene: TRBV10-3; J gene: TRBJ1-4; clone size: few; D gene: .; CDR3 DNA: TGTGCCATCAGTGAGGGGGAAAAACTGTTTTTT; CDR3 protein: CAISEGEKLFF
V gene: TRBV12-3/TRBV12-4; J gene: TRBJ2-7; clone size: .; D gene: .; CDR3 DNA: TGTGCCAGCAGCCTCAACTCAGGGGTCGAGCAGTACTTC; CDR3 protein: CASSLNSGVEQYF
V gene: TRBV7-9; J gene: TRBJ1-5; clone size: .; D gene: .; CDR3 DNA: TGTGCCAGCAGCTCGCGAGGGGGACCCTATAGCAATCAGCCCCAGCATTTT; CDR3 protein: CASSSRGGPYSNQPQHF
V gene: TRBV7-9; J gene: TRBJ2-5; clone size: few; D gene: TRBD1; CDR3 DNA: TGTGCCAGCAGCCTCAGGAAGGGGGCCCAAGAGACCCAGTACTTC; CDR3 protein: CASSLRKGAQETQYF
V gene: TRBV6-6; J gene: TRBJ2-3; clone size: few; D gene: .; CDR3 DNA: TGTGCCAGCAGTTATCGCGGCCCGGGCCGGGGCACAGATACGCAGTATTTT; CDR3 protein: CASSYRGPGRGTDTQYF